The 2 T cell receptor beta chains in this list originate from one sample, sequenced in a study of control samples from healthy donors and cancer patients. Some clones are missing from TCRdb's copy, which holds only in-frame ones; the method was immunoSEQ multiplex PCR. The sample consists of about 80,000 clones, about nine tenths of them appearing once. The source material was blood. The origin of the receptors is a man aged 45-65 years in good health.

This clone was found once. The genes are TRBV5-1 and TRBJ1-6; D gene ambiguous. The germline V gene encodes CDR1 SGHRS and CDR2 YFSETQ. The CDR3 sequence is 16 residues long. V was shortened by 0 bases and J by 9 bases, with 16 bases between the two germline ends. The CDR3 region has the DNA TGCGCCAGCAGCTTGGCCCGGATGGGGTTCGGTTCACCCCTCCACTTT. Amino acid sequence: CASSLARMGFGSPLHF.

V and J are TRBV12-5 and TRBJ1-3, with 7 bases lining up with TRBD1. In germline, CDR1 is LGHNT, CDR2 FRNRAP. The CDR3 runs to 16 residues. Unmatched junction bases numbered 5, after V lost 0 bases and J lost 3 bases. This chain's CDR3 is CASGLVLPGGGNTIYF. CDR3 in DNA: TGTGCTAGTGGTTTGGTACTCCCAGGGGGTGGAAACACCATATATTTT.